This is a list of T cell receptor beta chains from one sample in a study of cytomegalovirus exposure and HLA in healthy donors. Profiled with immunoSEQ multiplex PCR; TCRdb holds only in-frame clones, not every one. The table shows about 89,000 clones, with roughly three quarters occurring only once. The sample comprised PBMCs. These receptors were taken from a man aged 30 to 39 in good health and CMV-seronegative. Each CDR3 is given with its conserved first and last residue. The size entry is marked missing in some rows and otherwise reads once, few, many or a size class.

v_call: TRBV5-1; clone_size: NA; cdr3_aa: CASRRETGTDGYTF
v_call: TRBV21-1; clone_size: NA; cdr3_aa: CASSKGQGGLQPQHF
v_call: TRBV5-5; clone_size: NA; cdr3_aa: CASSLFLRGGYGYTF
v_call: TRBV19; clone_size: few; cdr3_aa: CASGTGYSNQPQHF
v_call: TRBV4-2; clone_size: NA; cdr3_aa: CASSQGGTQGAVTEAFF
v_call: TRBV27; clone_size: NA; cdr3_aa: CASSSPVRGNEQFF
v_call: TRBV5-6; clone_size: NA; cdr3_aa: CASSRRQAAPNTEAFF
v_call: TRBV6-1; clone_size: NA; cdr3_aa: CASSELRGSDTEAFF
v_call: TRBV10-1; clone_size: NA; cdr3_aa: CASGDSNTEAFF
v_call: TRBV29-1; clone_size: few; cdr3_aa: CSVVQYRDRGRGGPSEAFF
v_call: TRBV5-8; clone_size: NA; cdr3_aa: CASSLWGGPQHF
v_call: TRBV11-2; clone_size: NA; cdr3_aa: CASSLSGLAAQYEQYF
v_call: TRBV6-5; clone_size: NA; cdr3_aa: CASSPGGNQPQHF
v_call: TRBV7-8; clone_size: once; cdr3_aa: CASSSTRLAGSYEQYF
v_call: TRBV2; clone_size: NA; cdr3_aa: CASRAQGRRSEAFF
v_call: TRBV30; clone_size: NA; cdr3_aa: CAWSVHRGVTEAFF
v_call: TRBV6-1; clone_size: NA; cdr3_aa: CASSSRGGLDYGYTF
v_call: TRBV28; clone_size: NA; cdr3_aa: CASGAGKQYF
v_call: TRBV5-1; clone_size: once; cdr3_aa: CASSQDRVNGYTF
v_call: TRBV18; clone_size: NA; cdr3_aa: CASSPPISPGLAGGPTDTQYF
v_call: TRBV10-3; clone_size: NA; cdr3_aa: CAIGERETQYF
v_call: TRBV7-9; clone_size: NA; cdr3_aa: CASSLYGQGEQYF
v_call: TRBV5-4; clone_size: NA; cdr3_aa: CASSFRTLVETQYF
v_call: TRBV10-3; clone_size: few; cdr3_aa: CASSYRDRSTDTQYF
v_call: TRBV27; clone_size: NA; cdr3_aa: CASSFWGGGEAFF
v_call: TRBV9; clone_size: NA; cdr3_aa: CASSALGGAPTSGELFF
v_call: TRBV18; clone_size: NA; cdr3_aa: CASSPGGSEQYF
v_call: TRBV6-5; clone_size: few; cdr3_aa: CASRPQMGRNGYTF
v_call: TRBV5-6; clone_size: NA; cdr3_aa: CASSLGGGGRTEAFF
v_call: TRBV6-5; clone_size: NA; cdr3_aa: CASRVYDRAIYGYTF
v_call: TRBV6-1; clone_size: NA; cdr3_aa: CASSPTGGLAGEQFF
v_call: TRBV5-1; clone_size: NA; cdr3_aa: CASSLGEPGRGETQYF
v_call: TRBV2; clone_size: once; cdr3_aa: CASSDGYRDSDEQYF
v_call: TRBV29-1; clone_size: NA; cdr3_aa: CSVGVTGGSYEQYF
v_call: TRBV15; clone_size: NA; cdr3_aa: CATSRVFSGKQGGEQFF
v_call: TRBV30; clone_size: few; cdr3_aa: CAWTTGTVTYEQYF
v_call: TRBV27; clone_size: NA; cdr3_aa: CASSFPGITGELFF
v_call: TRBV7-9; clone_size: NA; cdr3_aa: CSSSSHTGGDNYGYTF
v_call: TRBV10-3; clone_size: NA; cdr3_aa: CAISPGQGGTDTQYF
v_call: TRBV9; clone_size: NA; cdr3_aa: CASSVAQGTEAFF
v_call: TRBV30; clone_size: few; cdr3_aa: CAWSVRGSFGNEQFF
v_call: TRBV19; clone_size: once; cdr3_aa: CASRTGGKDQPQHF
v_call: TRBV28; clone_size: NA; cdr3_aa: CASSPITGNYGYTF
v_call: TRBV7-2; clone_size: NA; cdr3_aa: CASRRDRASSYEQYF
v_call: TRBV19; clone_size: NA; cdr3_aa: CASSILAGTGDDSPLHF
v_call: TRBV5-1; clone_size: NA; cdr3_aa: CASSTGQGYGYTF
v_call: TRBV7-8; clone_size: NA; cdr3_aa: CASSLGPGQSLSYEQYF
v_call: TRBV10-3; clone_size: NA; cdr3_aa: CAIREQEPNYGYTF
v_call: TRBV19; clone_size: few; cdr3_aa: CASTPGQGGLGGYTF
v_call: TRBV18; clone_size: NA; cdr3_aa: CASSPPGENLNTGELFF
v_call: TRBV7-6; clone_size: once; cdr3_aa: CASRGGGLRTEAFF
v_call: TRBV7-9; clone_size: NA; cdr3_aa: CASTYQSGQNTEAFF